The sequence of this T cell receptor beta chain was determined in a study of blood T cell repertoires in COVID-19 (dated by TCRdb to about 2020). With regard to the full study: Samples from collaborators originated in the United States, Italy and Spain and spanned both the acute and convalescent phases of COVID-19. The prospective study material was composed of cDNA or gDNA derived from T cells, B-cell-depleted T cells, or PBMCs. Subjects who had been exposed to COVID-19, were actively infected with it, or had recovered from it provided the deeply sampled blood TCRbeta repertoires that made up the dataset. The repertoires were released in a freely available public database meant as a resource for research on the immune response to SARS-CoV-2. Samples were obtained from the ongoing ImmuneRACE study (first 160 participants) and from 1,254 subjects provided by 6 global collaborators. A de-identified subject ID, COVID-19 status, age in years and sex were almost always included in the sample metadata. Where HLA class I and class II types were available, the types were taken from metadata supplied by the sample provider, not from assay-based typing. Summary of the overall study and its limitations: Clinical and demographic metadata were provided uncurated, with the amount varying by source and participant.

For this clone: The specificity of this receptor is unknown. The input lacks base qualities; no much larger clone sits a single base away.

The immunoSEQ Assay, a bias-controlled multiplex PCR, was used to amplify TCRbeta CDR3 regions from genomic DNA. Per the source publication's procedure: Within the assay, amplification of reference gene primers was used to estimate how many nucleated cells each sample contained. Sequence reads were collapsed and filtered to measure the absolute abundance of every unique TCRbeta CDR3 rearrangement. Productive Simpson clonality was computed per sample as the square root of Simpson's diversity index over productive rearrangements. TCRdb provides this immuneACCESS table in a form limited to in-frame rearrangements. Some clones are lacking; in checked studies, under half of them reflect an unresolved V gene, and why the rest are absent is not known. V, J and clone size derive from that table, while D and trimming were established from the DNA sequence. This sample lists fewer than 200,000 clones; 90% to 95% were detected once. The ten largest clones add up to 4.5% to 5.5% of the sample.

Relative to germline, V is missing 7 bases and J is missing 3 bases, with 7 bases of the junction outside any gene match. The germline V gene gives CDR1 as MNHEY and CDR2 as SVGAGI. Including the terminal cysteine and phenylalanine, the CDR3 comprises 15 residues. Only the CDR3 region is kept as DNA, spanning 45 bases read in frame from base 1. Whole blood was collected in K2EDTA tubes by collaborating institutions according to the institutions' own protocols. For TCRbeta analysis, collaborators shipped samples in one of three forms: frozen whole blood, isolated PBMCs, or DNA extracted from either of those sample types.

The sequenced sample consisted of peripheral blood. The source is a woman aged 50 to 60 with acute or convalescent COVID-19. This chain is built from TRBV6-5 and TRBJ1-5; 9 bases in between match TRBD1. The sequence in DNA is TGTGCCAGCATTATGGACAGGGGCACCAATCAGCCCCAGCATTTT. Its translation is CASIMDRGTNQPQHF.